This T cell receptor beta chain was identified in a study of cytomegalovirus exposure and HLA in healthy donors. General study findings and limits: The authors enumerated over 150 TCR beta chains as linked to cytomegalovirus. Being indistinguishable, some V segments were excluded, TRBV6-2 and TRBV6-3 among them. Under in vitro conditions, a few CMV-associated chains were confirmed as specific for CMV antigens.

V was clipped by 5 bases and J by 5 bases, with 12 bases between them. The CDR3 totals 13 residues. CDR1 is LNHDA and CDR2 is SQIVND in the germline V gene (reference sequence). The PCR was carried out with 60 Vbeta primers and 13 Jbeta primers. Some clones are missing from TCRdb's copy, which holds only in-frame ones; the method was immunoSEQ multiplex PCR. The table records about 140,000 clones, around three fifths of them present only once. Notes on this clone: The antigen is not known.

Sample: PBMCs. This chain joins TRBV19 and TRBJ1-1; no clear D. The receptor comes from a male donor in good health and CMV-seronegative. As DNA, the CDR3 is TGTGCCAGTAGTGTGAGCGTGAGAACTGAAGCTTTCTTT. Its translation is CASSVSVRTEAFF.